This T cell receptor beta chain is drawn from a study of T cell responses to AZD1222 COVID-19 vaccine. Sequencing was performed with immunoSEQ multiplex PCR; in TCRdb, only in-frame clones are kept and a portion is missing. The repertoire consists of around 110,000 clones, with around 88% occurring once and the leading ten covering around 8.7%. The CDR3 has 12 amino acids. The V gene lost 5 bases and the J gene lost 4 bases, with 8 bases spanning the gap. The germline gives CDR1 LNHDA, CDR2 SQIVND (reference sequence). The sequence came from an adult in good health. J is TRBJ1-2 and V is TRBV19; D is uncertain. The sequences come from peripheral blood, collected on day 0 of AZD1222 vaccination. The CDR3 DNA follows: TGTGCCAGTAGTCTGCCTTTCTATGGCTACACCTTC. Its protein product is CASSLPFYGYTF.